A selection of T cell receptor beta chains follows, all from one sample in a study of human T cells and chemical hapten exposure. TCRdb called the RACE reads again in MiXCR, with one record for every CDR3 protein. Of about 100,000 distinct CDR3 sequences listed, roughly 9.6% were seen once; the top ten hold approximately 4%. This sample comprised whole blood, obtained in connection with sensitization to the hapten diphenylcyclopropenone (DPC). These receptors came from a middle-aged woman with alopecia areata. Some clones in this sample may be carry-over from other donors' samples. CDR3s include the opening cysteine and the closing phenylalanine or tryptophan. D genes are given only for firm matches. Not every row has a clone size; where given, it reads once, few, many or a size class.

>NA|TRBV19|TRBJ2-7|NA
CASSIARKGLYEQYF
TGTGCCAGTAGTATAGCCCGGAAGGGCCTCTACGAGCAGTACTTC
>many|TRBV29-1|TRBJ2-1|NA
CSVGTKDNEQFF
TGCAGCGTAGGGACCAAAGACAATGAGCAGTTCTTC
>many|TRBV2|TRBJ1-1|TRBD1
CASSAPGGRGGEAFF
TGTGCCAGCAGCGCCCCAGGGGGCCGAGGAGGTGAAGCTTTCTTT
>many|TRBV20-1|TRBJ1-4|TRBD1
CSADGDRPNEKLFF
TGCAGTGCTGATGGGGACAGACCTAATGAAAAACTGTTTTTT
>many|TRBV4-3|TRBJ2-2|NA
CASSPGRGELFF
TGCGCCAGCAGCCCCGGTAGAGGGGAGCTGTTTTTT
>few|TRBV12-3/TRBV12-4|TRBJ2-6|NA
CASSLTAGANVLTF
TGTGCCAGCAGTCTGACCGCGGGGGCCAACGTCCTGACTTTC
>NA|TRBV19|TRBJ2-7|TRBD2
CASSMASGMDEQYF
TGTGCCAGTAGTATGGCTAGCGGGATGGACGAGCAGTACTTC
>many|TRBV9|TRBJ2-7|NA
CASSVSGTSTYEQYF
TGTGCCAGCAGCGTCTCCGGGACTTCCACCTACGAGCAGTACTTC
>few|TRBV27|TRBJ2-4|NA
CASSLSVRGGPAQNIQYF
TGTGCCAGCAGTTTATCGGTTAGGGGGGGCCCTGCGCAAAACATTCAGTACTTC
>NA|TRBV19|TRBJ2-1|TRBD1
CASKTVPGQGGYEQFF
TGTGCCAGTAAAACAGTTCCGGGACAGGGAGGTTATGAGCAGTTCTTC
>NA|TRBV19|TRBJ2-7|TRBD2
CASSTYSSGSYEQYF
TGTGCCAGTAGTACCTATTCTAGCGGGAGCTACGAGCAGTACTTC
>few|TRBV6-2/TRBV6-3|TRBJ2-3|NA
CASSYSKADKDTQYF
TGTGCCAGCAGTTACTCGAAGGCTGACAAAGATACGCAGTATTTT
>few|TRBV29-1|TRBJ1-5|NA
CSVGSPGNQPQHF
TGCAGCGTTGGGTCTCCTGGCAATCAGCCCCAGCATTTT
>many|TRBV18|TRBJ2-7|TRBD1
CASSRGQGVSYEQYF
TGTGCCAGCTCACGGGGACAGGGGGTATCCTACGAGCAGTACTTC
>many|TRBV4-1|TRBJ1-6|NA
CASSQVGLLSLHF
TGCGCCAGCAGCCAAGTTGGCCTACTGTCCCTCCACTTT
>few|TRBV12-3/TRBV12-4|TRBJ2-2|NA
CASHIAGELFF
TGTGCCTCCCACATCGCCGGGGAGCTGTTTTTT
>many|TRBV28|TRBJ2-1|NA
CASSLPGAPGNEQFF
TGTGCCAGCAGTTTGCCGGGGGCGCCAGGCAATGAGCAGTTCTTC